This paragraph reports one T cell receptor beta chain. Its antigen is unidentified. These data are taken from a study of T cell responses to AZD1222 COVID-19 vaccine. Germline-derived CDR1 and CDR2 are SNHLY and FYNNEI. The CDR3 consists of 17 residues. Germline trimming cut 3 bases from V and 0 bases from J; bases unmatched to any gene: 6. Study findings and constraints: Spike regions recognized by vaccine-associated CD4 TCRs spanned the protein, led by 160-218 and 743-854. White British people made up most donors, females outnumbered males, and clonal diversity was possibly underestimated.

Sequencing was performed with immunoSEQ multiplex PCR; in TCRdb, only in-frame clones are kept and a portion is missing. This table holds 95,000 to 100,000 clones, less than 90% found once. This sample comprised peripheral blood, obtained on day 0 of AZD1222 vaccination. The chain carries TRBV2 and TRBJ1-5, with 9 nucleotides matching TRBD1. The receptor's source is an adult in good health. The CDR3 region has the DNA TGTGCCAGCAGTGAGAGGACAGGGGTTGGTAGCAATCAGCCCCAGCATTTT. It is translated as CASSERTGVGSNQPQHF.